This T cell receptor beta chain was documented in a study of T cells in localized non-small cell lung cancer. Points on this clone: Antigen specificity is unknown.

This CDR3 spans 12 amino acids. Germline assignment: CDR1 SGHNT and CDR2 YENEEA. The V gene lost 1 base and the J gene lost 11 bases, with 11 bases spanning the gap. The data were produced by immunoSEQ multiplex PCR, yet TCRdb's version contains in-frame clones alone and is incomplete. The sample has 12,000 to 15,000 clones, 80% to 85% seen once; the top ten hold 4.1%. Study results and caveats: Elevated blood T cell density was associated with longer overall survival.

The clonotype originates from a female donor over 55 with stage I squamous cell lung carcinoma. The specimen comprised peripheral blood, sampled before any cancer treatment. V is TRBV11-3 and J is TRBJ1-1; the D is unclear. The CDR3 region has the DNA TGTGCCAGCAGCTTAGCCAGAGGAGAGGCTTTCTTT. Its protein product is CASSLARGEAFF.